The T cell receptor beta chain described here comes from a study of blood T cells in healthy people across ages (dated by TCRdb to about 2015). Describing the broader study: In model experiments, template switching captured about one uniquely barcoded TCR beta cDNA molecule for every two T cells. Age-related changes in TCR beta repertoire diversity were measured in the study by deep sequencing normalized with unique cDNA molecular identifiers. The donors were divided into four age groups: young (average about 15 years), middle-aged (approximately 41), aged (about 60) and long-lived (more than 75). To avoid experimental bias, donors of different ages were randomly spread across the sequencing lanes. For two donors (one aged 18 to 30 and one aged 80 or older), the study analyzed two additional independent replicas of 1 million unique cDNA reads from the same blood draw. The investigation overall reported the following: Compared with the aged group, the long-lived group had more naive CD4+ T cells, fewer expanded clones and increased TCR diversity, suggesting age selection. Because donor CMV infection status was unknown, age-related changes in expanded clonotypes were potentially confounded. Observed TCR beta diversity per million T cells fell roughly linearly with age, and a significant reduction was already apparent by age roughly 40. Since profiling was done on bulk unsorted PBMCs, naive and antigen-experienced compartments could not be conclusively compared. Estimates of total diversity based on one million sequenced T cells were considered lower bounds and underestimates. The percentage of naive T cells measured by flow cytometry correlated strongly with observed TCR beta diversity.

V ends up 0 bases short and J 1 base short, with an unmatched junction base count of 8. The CDR3 goes from the cysteine to the phenylalanine over 17 residues. Only the CDR3 portion is preserved as DNA: 51 bases, with reading frame beginning at the first base. From the germline V gene (reference sequence), CDR1 is DFQATT and CDR2 is SNEGSKA. The library was obtained by 5' RACE. TCRdb names Illumina HiSeq 2500 as the instrument used. A second 7 to 11 cycle PCR used a sample-barcoded 5' primer and a J-beta primer mix. A unique molecular identifier was introduced onto each TCR beta cDNA molecule by a template-switch 5' adaptor carrying 12 random nucleotides. Each sample yielded at least 3 million CDR3-containing paired-end reads. The Mint cDNA synthesis kit, primed by a TRBC-specific oligonucleotide, was used to synthesize first-strand cDNA from all RNA. After uracil-DNA glycosylase treatment, a first 18-cycle PCR used universal primers M1SS and BC2_uni_R on all cDNA. In the authors' own workflow: Each sample was normalized by randomly selecting 1 million high-quality reads, each carrying a distinct molecular identifier. Reads with shared molecular identifiers were discarded instead of being binned into consensus sequences. MiTCR, set to a Q25 quality threshold and the strictest error-elimination algorithm, was used for CDR3 identification, clonotype clustering and error correction. A nonparametric unseen species model using Euler transformation provided a lower-bound estimate of total TCR beta diversity. The raw public reads went through TCRdb reprocessing: fastp at Q25, MiXCR clone calling, in-frame beta chains kept. Every entry covers one CDR3 protein and lists the most common genes and DNA from its rows. The V and J calls, along with clone size, are taken from TCRdb and not from the paper's own processing. The sample has around 1.5 million distinct CDR3 sequences on record, roughly 32% of them singletons. The ten top clones hold approximately 10% of the sample.

The sample holds a few counts of this clonotype. Its target antigen remains unknown. Per-base quality was not reported, and no clone a single base away is much larger than it. Systemically healthy Caucasian individuals from Russia, around 38 in total and aged roughly 6 to 100 years, were included as donors. Each donor gave approximately 9.3 milliliters of peripheral blood, collected into EDTA-treated Vacutainer tubes. Ficoll-Paque density-gradient centrifugation was used to isolate PBMCs, with at least 6 million per sample. Trizol reagent was used to extract total RNA from the PBMCs, yielding at least 5.5 micrograms per sample. The percentages of naive CD45RAhigh/CD27high T cells were determined by flow cytometry on a PBMC aliquot from every donor.

The sequence was obtained from a woman aged 25 to 45 in good health. Sequences were obtained from blood. The sequence links TRBV20-1 to TRBJ2-5; TRBD2 fits 10 bases in the junction. CDR3 protein: CSARDGGKRGGQETQYF. The sequence in DNA is TGCAGTGCTAGAGATGGAGGGAAGCGGGGGGGCCAAGAGACCCAGTACTTC.